One and the same sample provided the 22 T cell receptor beta chains below, sequenced in a study of T cell responses to AZD1222 COVID-19 vaccine. The data were produced by immunoSEQ multiplex PCR, yet TCRdb's version contains in-frame clones alone and is incomplete. The sample records some 150,000 clones, around 89% being singletons. The source material was peripheral blood, sampled on day 0 of AZD1222 vaccination. Source of these receptors: an adult in good health.

About this clone itself: The same CDR3 also results from other DNA sequences found in this sample. The V and J genes are TRBV7-9 and TRBJ1-5; D is undetermined. Germline V gene data show CDR1 as SEHNR and CDR2 as FQNEAQ (reference sequence). The CDR3 is 12 residues long. The V end was cut by 3 bases, the J end by 4 bases, with 4 bases between. CDR3 residues: CASSFGNQPQHF. The CDR3 DNA sequence: TGTGCCAGCAGCTTTGGGAATCAGCCCCAGCATTTT.

The chain is built from TRBV11-3 and TRBJ2-2, with 7 bases aligning to TRBD1. CDR1 and CDR2 (germline): SGHNT, YENEEA. The CDR3 totals 15 residues. V dropped 1 base and J dropped 2; count of bases not matched to a gene: 1. The CDR3 nucleotides read TGTGCCAGCAGCTTAGGAGGGGGCAACACCGGGGAGCTGTTTTTT. Its translation is CASSLGGGNTGELFF.

The chain recombines TRBV27 with TRBJ1-5; TRBD1 aligns across 8 bases. V trimming: 3 bases; J trimming: 2 bases; junction bases outside the gene matches: 15. The germline CDR1 and CDR2 sequences are MNHEY and SMNVEV (reference sequence). The CDR3 is 19 amino acids. This chain's CDR3 is CASSFSKGIGQGGNQPQHF. Here the CDR3 DNA reads TGTGCCAGCAGTTTCTCAAAGGGGATCGGACAGGGAGGCAATCAGCCCCAGCATTTT.

This sequence joins TRBV11-2 and TRBJ1-2, with TRBD1 as a possible D gene (5 bases). Per germline, CDR1 SGHAT and CDR2 FQNNGV. CDR3 length: 16 amino acids. V dropped 3 bases and J dropped 2 bases, with 16 bases sitting between them. The CDR3 nucleotides read TGTGCCAGCAGCTTTAGCACCGGGACGGTCAACTATGGCTACACCTTC. Translation gives CASSFSTGTVNYGYTF. Full variable domain (remainder filled in from reference TRBV11-2 and TRBJ1-2): EAGVAQSPRYKIIEKRQSVAFWCNPISGHATLYWYQQILGQGPKLLIQFQNNGVVDDSQLPKDRFSAERLKGVDSTLKIQPAKLEDSAVYLCASSFSTGTVNYGYTFGSGTRLTVV.

The CDR3 here is CAISEDRGGEQYF. DNA of the CDR3: TGTGCCATCAGTGAGGACAGGGGAGGCGAGCAGTACTTC. The chain carries TRBV10-3 and TRBJ2-7, with 8 bases matching TRBD1. Germline assignment: CDR1 ENHRY and CDR2 SYGVKD. The ends lost 2 bases at V and 6 bases at J; junction bases unmatched: 3. The CDR3 extends over 13 amino acids.

The sample holds a few counts of this clone. The rearrangement joins TRBV6-5 to TRBJ1-1; the D is unclear. The CDR3 is 13 amino acids. Deletions cut 2 bases from V and 4 bases from J, with 8 bases between. CDR1 and CDR2 (germline): MNHEY, SVGAGI. This CDR3 is CASSYKDVTEAFF. CDR3 in DNA: TGTGCCAGCAGTTACAAGGATGTCACTGAAGCTTTCTTT.

The V gene is TRBV6-5, the J gene TRBJ2-7; TRBD2 aligns across 8 bases. CDR3 length: 15 amino acids. Germline loops: CDR1 MNHEY, CDR2 SVGAGI. The ends lost 6 bases at V and 3 bases at J; junction bases unmatched: 10. In DNA, the CDR3 is TGTGCCAGCAGGGCCGCCCCGGGACTAGTCTACGAGCAGTACTTC. Encoded protein: CASRAAPGLVYEQYF.

The chain recombines TRBV7-9 with TRBJ1-2, with 9 bases aligning to TRBD1. The CDR3 totals 13 residues. Germline V gene lookup returns CDR1 SEHNR and CDR2 FQNEAQ (reference sequence). After removal of 4 bases from V and 8 bases from J, the junction contained 5 bases not matched to a gene. The CDR3 DNA follows: TGTGCCAGCAGCTCGGGACAGGGAGTGGGCTACACCTTC. Translated, it gives CASSSGQGVGYTF.

The genes are TRBV5-3 and TRBJ1-3; D gene uncertain. TRBV5-3 is an ORF, with its function uncertain. With 7 bases removed from V and 4 bases from J, the gap between germline ends came to 9 bases. This CDR3 region has 12 residues. Here the CDR3 reads CARGDTGNTIYF. The CDR3 coding sequence is TGTGCCAGAGGCGATACAGGAAACACCATATATTTT.

The rearrangement uses TRBV28 and TRBJ1-1; D gene uncertain. V lost 2 bases and J 11 bases, leaving 9 bases between the germline ends. This CDR3 has 11 residues. Germline values: CDR1 MDHEN, CDR2 SYDVKM. The CDR3, as DNA: TGTGCCAGCAGTTTACGAGGTGAGGCTTTCTTT. The encoded protein is CASSLRGEAFF.

The V gene is TRBV2, the J gene TRBJ2-3; D possibly uses TRBD1 or TRBD2 (5 bases each). Germline CDR1 SNHLY, CDR2 FYNNEI. V gave up 6 bases and J gave up 3 bases, with 16 bases separating them. This CDR3 contains 15 residues. The CDR3 coding sequence is TGTGCCAGCAGGGGCCCGGGGCGTAGGACAGATACGCAGTATTTT. The encoded protein is CASRGPGRRTDTQYF.

This clone was seen only once. The chain employs TRBV14 and TRBJ1-2; D remains unclear. V was shortened by 1 base and J by 8 bases, with 14 bases between the two germline ends. Germline V gives CDR1 SGHDN, CDR2 FVKESK. This CDR3 spans 14 amino acids. CDR3 sequence: CASSQGHRSGGYTF. The CDR3 nucleotides read TGTGCCAGCAGCCAAGGTCATAGATCGGGGGGCTACACCTTC.

V is TRBV28 and J is TRBJ1-1; TRBD1 is a possible D gene (5 bases). Between the trimmed V and J ends, which lost 2 bases and 7 bases, there was a span of 20 bases. CDR1 and CDR2 (germline): MDHEN, SYDVKM. The CDR3 extends over 16 amino acids. The CDR3 here is CASSLRFGGGGREAFF. For the CDR3, the DNA is TGTGCCAGCAGTTTAAGGTTCGGAGGCGGGGGTCGTGAAGCTTTCTTT.

This clone was seen many times. The rearrangement links TRBV3-1 (or the pseudogene TRBV3-2) to TRBJ2-7; 7 bases match TRBD1. Germline V CDR1 and CDR2: LGHDT, YNNKEL (reference sequence). With V trimmed by 1 base and J by 3 bases, 12 bases remained unmatched. CDR3 length equals 17 residues. The CDR3 DNA reads TGTGCCAGCAGCCAAGTTTTTAGGAACAGGGGATACTACGAGCAGTACTTC. Its protein is CASSQVFRNRGYYEQYF.

This chain links TRBV10-2 with TRBJ2-1; weak D call: TRBD1 (7 bases). The germline V gene has CDR1 WSHSY and CDR2 SAAADI. The CDR3 has 16 amino acids. Trimming removed 2 bases at V and 4 bases at J, with 15 bases between. CDR3: CASSETRGARYNEQFF. The CDR3 DNA is TGCGCCAGCAGTGAGACCAGGGGGGCCAGATACAATGAGCAGTTCTTC.

J is TRBJ2-6 and V is TRBV2, with D hard to call. The germline gives CDR1 SNHLY, CDR2 FYNNEI. V lost 6 bases and J 4 bases, leaving 7 bases between the germline ends. The CDR3 loop spans 13 amino acids. The CDR3 region has the DNA TGTGCCAGCAGCAAGACAGGGGCCAACGTCCTGACTTTC. It translates to CASSKTGANVLTF. The full variable domain, rest sourced from reference TRBV2 and TRBJ2-6, is EPEVTQTPSHQVTQMGQEVILRCVPISNHLYFYWYRQILGQKVEFLVSFYNNEISEKSEIFDDQFSVERPDGSNFTLKIRSTKLEDSAMYFCASSKTGANVLTFGAGSRLTVL.

V usage is TRBV5-8 and J usage is TRBJ1-1; no clear D gene. The CDR3 is 15 amino acids. CDR1 and CDR2 (germline): SGHTS, YDEGEE. The V and J ends lost 4 bases and 3 bases respectively, with 16 bases between them. CDR3 DNA: TGTGCCAGCAGCCGCAAACCCCTCGGGGACACTGAAGCTTTCTTT. It encodes CASSRKPLGDTEAFF. Full variable domain (remainder filled in from reference TRBV5-8 and TRBJ1-1): EAGVTQSPTHLIKTRGQQATLRCSPISGHTSVYWYQQALGLGLQFLLWYDEGEERNRGNFPPRFSGRQFPNYSSELNVNALELEDSALYLCASSRKPLGDTEAFFGQGTRLTVV.

The V gene is TRBV7-9, the J gene TRBJ2-3, with 12 bases fitting TRBD2. This CDR3 spans 15 amino acids. Germline trimming cut 5 bases from V and 3 bases from J; bases unmatched to any gene: 3. Germline V gene lookup returns CDR1 SEHNR and CDR2 FQNEAQ (reference sequence). The CDR3 DNA reads as TGTGCCAGCAGCGCGCTAGCGGGGGGGACAGATACGCAGTATTTT. This sequence encodes CASSALAGGTDTQYF. The complete variable domain, with remaining parts taken from reference TRBV7-9 and TRBJ2-3, reads DTGVSQNPRHKITKRGQNVTFRCDPISEHNRLYWYRQTLGQGPEFLTYFQNEAQLEKSRLLSDRFSAERPKGSFSTLEIQRTEQGDSAMYLCASSALAGGTDTQYFGPGTRLTVL.

J is TRBJ2-5 and V is TRBV19; 7 bases agree with TRBD2. The CDR3 is 16 amino acids. Germline V CDR1 and CDR2: LNHDA, SQIVND (reference sequence). V lost 4 bases and J lost 2; bases outside the gene matches: 10. The CDR3 nucleotides read TGTGCCAGTAGTAGGGTTCGGGGCGGGGGTCAAGAGACCCAGTACTTC. This gives the protein CASSRVRGGGQETQYF. Based on the CDR3 plus reference TRBV19 and TRBJ2-5, the full variable domain is DGGITQSPKYLFRKEGQNVTLSCEQNLNHDAMYWYRQDPGQGLRLIYYSQIVNDFQKGDIAEGYSVSREKKESFPLTVTSAQKNPTAFYLCASSRVRGGGQETQYFGPGTRLLVL.

The rearrangement links TRBV6-2 or TRBV6-3 to TRBJ2-1; D unclear. The CDR3 is 15 residues long. Trimming cost V 2 bases and J 0 bases, with 8 bases left between them. Germline V CDR1 and CDR2: MNHEY, SVGEGT. CDR3 amino acids: CASSYGGRSYNEQFF. The CDR3 DNA reads TGTGCCAGCAGTTACGGCGGCCGCTCCTACAATGAGCAGTTCTTC.

This sequence joins TRBV4-1 and TRBJ1-2; D is ambiguous. Germline CDR1 reads MGHRA; CDR2 reads YSYEKL. This CDR3 is 15 amino acids long. Trimming removed 4 bases at V and 6 bases at J, with 18 bases between. CDR3 sequence: CASSPPPWSDHGYTF. The CDR3 coding sequence is TGCGCCAGCAGCCCCCCTCCGTGGTCTGATCATGGCTACACCTTC.

This sequence joins TRBV9 and TRBJ1-1; a possible D gene is TRBD1 (5 bases). CDR1 and CDR2 (germline): SGDLS, YYNGEE. This CDR3 has 15 residues. Trimming stripped 0 bases from V and 3 bases from J, with 12 bases between. The CDR3 loop is CASSVDPRVDTEAFF. The DNA for the CDR3 is TGTGCCAGCAGCGTAGATCCCAGGGTTGACACTGAAGCTTTCTTT.